The present T cell receptor (beta chain) was sequenced within a study of T cell responses to AZD1222 COVID-19 vaccine. Study conclusions and caveats: Following two doses of AZD1222, Spike-specific TCR breadth and depth rose. Vaccine-related CD4 TCRs covered spike, predominating at 160-218 and 743-854.

Germline assignment: CDR1 MNHEY and CDR2 SVGEGT. V lost 7 bases and J lost 0, with 16 bases in between. The CDR3 is 15 residues long. The table came from immunoSEQ multiplex PCR; TCRdb's copy has only in-frame clones and leaves some out. The repertoire holds roughly 140,000 clones, with approximately 88% as singletons. This clone was seen just once. What it binds is unknown. The genes are TRBV6-2 or TRBV6-3 and TRBJ2-7; possible D gene TRBD2, 7 bases. The origin of this receptor is an adult in good health. The specimen comprised peripheral blood, sampled on day 0 of AZD1222 vaccination. CDR3 protein: CASTPDGGASYEQYF. For the CDR3, the DNA is TGTGCCAGCACCCCAGATGGGGGGGCCTCCTACGAGCAGTACTTC.